A selection of T cell receptor beta chains follows, all from one sample in a study of blood T cell repertoires in COVID-19. Sequencing was performed with immunoSEQ multiplex PCR; in TCRdb, only in-frame clones are kept and a portion is missing. The repertoire holds roughly 130,000 clones, with about four fifths as singletons. Material: peripheral blood. The receptors shown here come from a woman between 70 and 85 years old with acute or convalescent COVID-19. The CDR3 runs from the conserved cysteine through the conserved F or W. A D gene is named only where the DNA matches it firmly. The size of a clone is reported for some rows only, either as once, few or many, or as a class for expanded clones.

clone size	V gene	J gene	D gene	CDR3 DNA	CDR3 protein
.	TRBV20-1	TRBJ1-2	.	TGCAGTGCTAGTCCCGTATCTAACTATGGCTACACCTTC	CSASPVSNYGYTF
.	TRBV12-3/TRBV12-4	TRBJ2-2	.	TGTGCCAGCAGTTCTAGCGTCGCCGGGGAGCTGTTTTTT	CASSSSVAGELFF
.	TRBV6-1	TRBJ2-5	TRBD2	TGTGCCAGCAGTGAAGTCGGGGGGACGGAGACCCAGTACTTC	CASSEVGGTETQYF
.	TRBV9	TRBJ1-5	.	TGTGCCAGCAGCGCAGGAGCGGGAAGCAATCAGCCCCAGCATTTT	CASSAGAGSNQPQHF
few	TRBV6-2/TRBV6-3	TRBJ1-6	TRBD1	TGTGCCAGCAGTTCCCCGGGACAGGGGAGACCCCTCCACTTT	CASSSPGQGRPLHF
.	TRBV2	TRBJ1-6	.	TGTGCCAGCAGTCTCGCGGGGTTTAATTCACCCCTCCACTTT	CASSLAGFNSPLHF
.	TRBV6-5	TRBJ2-1	.	TGTGCCAGCAGCGCGGGGGCCGCTTACAATGAGCAGTTCTTC	CASSAGAAYNEQFF
few	TRBV30	TRBJ1-3	.	TGTGCCTGGATTGACAGAAGCTCTGGAAACACCATATATTTT	CAWIDRSSGNTIYF
once	TRBV7-2	TRBJ1-2	TRBD1	TGTGCCAGCAGTGGCGGGACAGGGGGTCTCTATGGCTACACCTTC	CASSGGTGGLYGYTF
.	TRBV5-1	TRBJ1-4	.	TGCGCCAGCAGTCAGGGGCACGGTAATGAAAAACTGTTTTTT	CASSQGHGNEKLFF
.	TRBV4-2	TRBJ2-5	.	TGTGCCAGCAGCCGGAACTGGCAGGCGCAAGAGACCCAGTACTTC	CASSRNWQAQETQYF
once	TRBV18	TRBJ2-5	TRBD1	TGTGCCAGCTCGTGGGACAGCGGAGAGACCCAGTACTTC	CASSWDSGETQYF
.	TRBV25-1	TRBJ2-2	TRBD1	TGTGCCAGCTCCCTCGGCGGGACAGGTGGCCCCGGGGAGCTGTTTTTT	CASSLGGTGGPGELFF
.	TRBV18	TRBJ1-1	.	TGTGCCAGCTCAACAGGGTTCATGAACACTGAAGCTTTCTTT	CASSTGFMNTEAFF
.	TRBV5-6	TRBJ1-4	.	TGTGCCAGCAGCTCGGGGGATGGCGAAAAACTGTTTTTT	CASSSGDGEKLFF
.	TRBV7-2	TRBJ1-6	.	TGTGCCAGCAGCTTACGGTACTATAATTCACCCCTCCACTTT	CASSLRYYNSPLHF
.	TRBV12-3/TRBV12-4	TRBJ1-2	.	TGTGCCAGCAGTTTGAGACAGGAGGGCTACACCTTC	CASSLRQEGYTF
.	TRBV10-3	TRBJ1-2	TRBD1	TGTGCCAGTCGGTCGGGACAGGCGGCTGGCTACACCTTC	CASRSGQAAGYTF
.	TRBV3-1/TRBV3-2	TRBJ1-6	TRBD1	TGTGCCAGCTCGGGGGTTCAGGGGGTTAATTCACCCCTCCACTTT	CASSGVQGVNSPLHF
.	TRBV7-9	TRBJ2-5	TRBD1	TGTGCCAGCAGCACTCGGACAGGGCGGGAGACCCAGTACTTC	CASSTRTGRETQYF
.	TRBV7-2	TRBJ1-1	TRBD1	TGTGCCAGCAGCCCCCAAAGGGGGCGGAGTACTGAAGCTTTCTTT	CASSPQRGRSTEAFF
.	TRBV6-2/TRBV6-3	TRBJ2-3	.	TGTGCCAGCAGCCCGACCTCAGGGGAAACAGATACGCAGTATTTT	CASSPTSGETDTQYF
.	TRBV2	TRBJ1-2	.	TGTGCCAGCAGCGATGACATAGGCAATGGCTACACCTTC	CASSDDIGNGYTF
.	TRBV7-8	TRBJ1-4	.	TGTGCCAGCAGCCCGCAGGGTGATGGTGAAAAACTGTTTTTT	CASSPQGDGEKLFF
.	TRBV2	TRBJ1-5	.	TGTGCCAGCAGTGAACAGGACTTAAGCAATCAGCCCCAGCATTTT	CASSEQDLSNQPQHF
.	TRBV7-8	TRBJ1-4	TRBD1	TGTGCCAGCAGCTGGACAGGGCTCGGTGATGAAAAACTGTTTTTT	CASSWTGLGDEKLFF
.	TRBV5-6	TRBJ1-2	.	TGTGCCAGCAGCTTGGCAGGGAACTATGGCTACACCTTC	CASSLAGNYGYTF
.	TRBV4-1	TRBJ1-1	.	TGCGCCAGCAGGTCAACAGCAAACACTGAAGCTTTCTTT	CASRSTANTEAFF
.	TRBV7-9	TRBJ2-2	.	TGTGCCAGCAGCTACGGAGCCGGGGAGCTGTTTTTT	CASSYGAGELFF
.	TRBV4-1	TRBJ2-3	TRBD2	TGCGCCAGCAGCCAAGATTGGGCGGGGGGGGCAAATACGCAGTATTTT	CASSQDWAGGANTQYF
.	TRBV19	TRBJ1-1	.	TGTGCCAGTAGTATCGGGGGGGCTCAAATGAACACTGAAGCTTTCTTT	CASSIGGAQMNTEAFF
.	TRBV6-5	TRBJ1-3	.	TGTGCCAGCAGTCCCCCGGGACACCCAAACACCATATATTTT	CASSPPGHPNTIYF